The 16 T cell receptor beta chains below come from one sample, sequenced in a study of CD8+ T cells in alopecia areata. Following extraction, RNA underwent reverse transcription to cDNA, which served as the sequencing template. Sequencing was performed with immunoSEQ multiplex PCR; in TCRdb, only in-frame clones are kept and a portion is missing. Among 160,000 or so clones listed, around 50% were seen once. The sequenced sample was CD8+ T cells sorted from blood, obtained at week 0. Receptors were obtained from a human donor with alopecia areata.

In its sample, this clone was seen a few times. V gene TRBV4-3 combines with J gene TRBJ1-1; no firm D call. Germline-derived CDR1 and CDR2 are LGHNA and YSLEER. Trimming pared 4 bases from V and 7 bases from J, leaving 19 bases between. This CDR3 spans 15 amino acids. CDR3 coding DNA: TGCGCCAGCAGCCTAAGACCGGGCTGGTTTATTGAAGCTTTCTTT. This sequence encodes CASSLRPGWFIEAFF.

The rearrangement links TRBV30 to TRBJ2-1; D is ambiguous. This CDR3 spans 12 amino acids. Trimming cost V 4 bases and J 6 bases, with 10 bases left between them. CDR1 and CDR2 (germline): GTSNPN, SVGIG (reference sequence). CDR3 sequence (DNA): TGTGCCTGGAATCATCCCGGCAATGAGCAGTTCTTC. Amino acids: CAWNHPGNEQFF. Full variable domain (rest looked up from reference TRBV30 and TRBJ2-1): SQTIHQWPATLVQPVGSPLSLECTVEGTSNPNLYWYRQAAGRGLQLLFYSVGIGQISSEVPQNLSASRPQDRQFILSSKKLLLSDSGFYLCAWNHPGNEQFFGPGTRLTVL.

This chain uses TRBV7-9 with TRBJ2-2; D is ambiguous. CDR3 length: 10 residues. Per the germline V gene, CDR1 is SEHNR and CDR2 is FQNEAQ (reference sequence). Trimming removed 6 bases at V and 6 bases at J, with 2 bases between. The chain's CDR3 is CASRAGELFF. The CDR3 nucleotides read TGTGCCAGCAGGGCCGGGGAGCTGTTTTTT.

The chain combines TRBV7-9 with TRBJ1-2, with D unresolved. CDR3 length: 14 amino acids. Deletions cut 1 base from V and 5 bases from J, with 11 bases between. Germline V gene sequence: CDR1 SEHNR, CDR2 FQNEAQ (reference sequence). The DNA for the CDR3 is TGTGCCAGCAGCTTAGAGGGAGACTTTTATGGCTACACCTTC. Its translation: CASSLEGDFYGYTF.

This chain joins TRBV30 and TRBJ2-1, with 7 nucleotides matching TRBD1. CDR3 length: 13 amino acids. J lost 6 bases, V lost 5 bases, and 7 bases had no gene match. Germline-derived CDR1 and CDR2 are GTSNPN and SVGIG (reference sequence). Here the CDR3 DNA reads TGTGCCTGGGACAGGGCGTTAGGCAATGAGCAGTTCTTC. It is translated as CAWDRALGNEQFF.

The chain joins TRBV2 to TRBJ2-5, with a possible D match to TRBD2 (5 bases). Germline lookup yields CDR1 SNHLY and CDR2 FYNNEI. The V and J ends lost 7 bases and 2 bases respectively, with 8 bases between them. The CDR3 sequence is 12 residues long. CDR3 protein: CASTGLQETQYF. The CDR3 DNA follows: TGTGCCAGCACCGGACTTCAAGAGACCCAGTACTTC.

The chain is built from TRBV13 and TRBJ1-3; 11 nucleotides match TRBD1. This CDR3 is 16 amino acids long. The ends lost 5 bases at V and 1 base at J; junction bases unmatched: 4. The germline V gene encodes CDR1 PRHDT and CDR2 FYEKMQ (reference sequence). DNA of the CDR3: TGTGCCAGCAGCGACGGGACAGGGGGATCTGGAAACACCATATATTTT. Protein: CASSDGTGGSGNTIYF.

A few counts support this clone. The chain has TRBV10-3 and TRBJ2-1; 9 bases match TRBD1. Trimming cost V 5 bases and J 4 bases; bases outside gene matches: 15. CDR3 length: 18 amino acids. From germline, CDR1 is ENHRY and CDR2 SYGVKD. The CDR3 spells CAISPLTHGTGIYNEQFF. The CDR3 region has the DNA TGTGCCATCAGTCCCTTGACCCACGGGACAGGGATTTACAATGAGCAGTTCTTC.

The chain joins TRBV5-6 to TRBJ2-7, with D maybe TRBD1 (6 bases). Deletions cut 1 base from V and 2 bases from J, with 19 bases between. The CDR3 is 17 amino acids. Germline loops: CDR1 SGHDT, CDR2 YYEEEE. CDR3 sequence: CASSLSGVSKATYEQYF. CDR3 DNA: TGTGCCAGCAGCTTGTCAGGGGTGTCTAAGGCAACCTACGAGCAGTACTTC.

This clone was found a few times. V gene TRBV29-1 combines with J gene TRBJ2-1; the match to TRBD2 covers 10 bases. The V gene's germline CDR1 is SQVTM and CDR2 ANQGSEA. Trimming cost V 7 bases and J 6 bases; bases outside gene matches: 0. There are 11 residues in the CDR3. The CDR3 nucleotides read TGCAGCGGACTAGCGGGCAATGAGCAGTTCTTC. Translating gives CSGLAGNEQFF.

V and J are TRBV7-9 and TRBJ1-5; D is unclear. Germline CDR1 SEHNR, CDR2 FQNEAQ (reference sequence). The CDR3 runs to 14 residues. Trimming took 0 bases from V and 2 from J, leaving 5 bases between them. The DNA for the CDR3 is TGTGCCAGCAGCTTAGCTGGCCGCAATCAGCCCCAGCATTTT. This gives the protein CASSLAGRNQPQHF.

This clone was seen a few times. The chain is built from TRBV27 and TRBJ2-3; the D gene is possibly TRBD2 (6 bases). Germline lookup yields CDR1 MNHEY and CDR2 SMNVEV (reference sequence). V lost 6 bases, J lost 6 bases, and 13 bases lay in between. The CDR3 has 13 amino acids. The CDR3 DNA sequence: TGTGCCAGCAGCCATATCCGGGGGGATACGCAGTATTTT. The encoded protein is CASSHIRGDTQYF.

The genes are TRBV4-1 and TRBJ2-1, with D unclear. The CDR3 runs 15 residues. V was pared by 4 bases and J by 0 bases, with 10 bases between. Germline V lookup: CDR1 MGHRA, CDR2 YSYEKL. For the CDR3, the DNA is TGCGCCAGCAGCCTTCGCACCAGCTCCTACAATGAGCAGTTCTTC. It codes for CASSLRTSSYNEQFF.

The chain recombines TRBV27 with TRBJ2-7; TRBD1 agrees at 7 bases. CDR1 MNHEY and CDR2 SMNVEV come from the germline V gene (reference sequence). The CDR3 has 16 amino acids. Trimming at V came to 0 bases and at J to 3 bases, leaving 8 bases not matched to a gene. CDR3 protein: CASSLSAGGGSYEQYF. The CDR3, as DNA: TGTGCCAGCAGTTTATCGGCAGGGGGTGGAAGCTACGAGCAGTACTTC.

The rearrangement uses TRBV30 and TRBJ1-2; TRBD1 matches 7 bases. Per germline, CDR1 GTSNPN and CDR2 SVGIG (reference sequence). V gave up 6 bases and J gave up 2 bases; unmatched junction bases: 3. This CDR3 comprises 12 residues. The chain's CDR3 is CACRQGNYGYTF. CDR3 nucleotides: TGTGCCTGCCGACAGGGCAACTATGGCTACACCTTC.

The chain carries TRBV27 and TRBJ2-7, with 9 bases matching TRBD1. J was trimmed by 5 bases and V by 6 bases; bases with no gene match: 11. The length of the CDR3 is 15 residues. Germline CDR1 MNHEY, CDR2 SMNVEV (reference sequence). CDR3 in DNA: TGTGCCAGCAGCCATACCGGGACAGGGAATAACGAGCAGTACTTC. Translating gives CASSHTGTGNNEQYF.